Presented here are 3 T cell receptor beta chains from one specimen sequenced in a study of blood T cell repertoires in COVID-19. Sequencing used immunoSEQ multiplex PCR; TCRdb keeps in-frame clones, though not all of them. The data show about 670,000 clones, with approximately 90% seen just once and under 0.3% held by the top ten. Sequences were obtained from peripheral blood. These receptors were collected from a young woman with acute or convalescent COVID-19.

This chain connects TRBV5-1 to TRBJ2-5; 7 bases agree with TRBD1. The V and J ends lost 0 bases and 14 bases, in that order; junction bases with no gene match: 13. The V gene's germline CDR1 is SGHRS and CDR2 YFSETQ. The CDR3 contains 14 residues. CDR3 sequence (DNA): TGCGCCAGCAGCTTGGAATTGGGCCGGGACAGACAATACTTC. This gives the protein CASSLELGRDRQYF.

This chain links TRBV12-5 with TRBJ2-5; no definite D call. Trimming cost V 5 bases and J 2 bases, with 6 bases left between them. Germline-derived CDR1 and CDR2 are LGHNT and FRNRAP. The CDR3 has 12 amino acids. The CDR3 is CASGPTQETQYF. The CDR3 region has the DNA TGTGCTAGTGGTCCGACTCAAGAGACCCAGTACTTC. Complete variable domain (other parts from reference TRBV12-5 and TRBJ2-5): DARVTQTPRHKVTEMGQEVTMRCQPILGHNTVFWYRQTMMQGLELLAYFRNRAPLDDSGMPKDRFSAEMPDATLATLKIQPSEPRDSAVYFCASGPTQETQYFGPGTRLLVL.

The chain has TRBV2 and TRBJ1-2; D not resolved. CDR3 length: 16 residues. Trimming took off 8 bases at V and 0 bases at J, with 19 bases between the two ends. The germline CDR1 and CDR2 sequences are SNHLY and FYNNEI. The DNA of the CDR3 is TGTGCCAGCTTCGGACTCTCCATAAACCCTAACTATGGCTACACCTTC. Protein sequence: CASFGLSINPNYGYTF.